This is a list of T cell receptor beta chains from one sample in a study of technical replicates of blood from a few donors. Using immunoSEQ multiplex PCR, the repertoire was profiled, and TCRdb retains in-frame clones only, with some absent. Altogether tens of thousands of clones are present, nearly 95% being singletons, with the ten largest covering about 4.5%. Material: PBMCs. These receptors originate from a human donor in good health. Some clones in this sample may be carry-over from other donors' samples. CDR3s include the opening cysteine and the closing phenylalanine or tryptophan.

j_gene,v_gene,CDR3aa
TRBJ1-2,TRBV25-1,CASSSDRGFQGYTF
TRBJ2-1,TRBV7-8,CASSPVSEQFF
TRBJ2-1,TRBV10-3,CAISESGGGTYNEQFF
TRBJ1-1,TRBV5-1,CASADQGNTEAFF
TRBJ2-3,TRBV30,CAWSVSAGARDTQYF
TRBJ2-3,TRBV7-2,CASSSDITSTDTQYF
TRBJ2-1,TRBV5-4,CASSLGISGRNNEQFF
TRBJ2-3,TRBV29-1,CSVGGGFTDTQYF
TRBJ1-6,TRBV11-2,CASSRGEGHSPLHF
TRBJ2-7,TRBV5-1,CASSYDRDYEQYF
TRBJ2-4,TRBV2,CASSEGARPLLDYF
TRBJ1-1,TRBV19,CASSIKTGGGGTEAFF
TRBJ2-3,TRBV14,CASSQDVLGTDTQYF
TRBJ2-7,TRBV6-5,CASSPYGVSSYEQYF
TRBJ1-2,TRBV6-4,CATRDTYYGYTF
TRBJ1-1,TRBV5-6,CASSLDLPNTEAFF
TRBJ2-3,TRBV7-3,CASSLNTPRTDTQYF
TRBJ1-2,TRBV4-3,CASSQDWTANYGYTF
TRBJ2-7,TRBV7-9,CASSLVGQGSNEQYF
TRBJ1-1,TRBV7-9,CASIRNRNTEAFF
TRBJ1-2,TRBV7-9,CASSLRGPGGLDGYTF
TRBJ2-1,TRBV15,CATSRVSGGHEQFF
TRBJ2-1,TRBV9,CASSVSGNVMYEQFF
TRBJ1-1,TRBV5-1,CASMGPRQGLLNTEAFF
TRBJ2-4,TRBV5-1,CASSLGEQAKNIQYF
TRBJ2-7,TRBV9,CASSPDRVGTYEQYF
TRBJ1-2,TRBV9,CASSVAPGQSYGYTF
TRBJ2-3,TRBV6-6,CASSYSGGTTDTQYF
TRBJ2-1,TRBV11-2,CASSLLAGGNEQFF
TRBJ2-2,TRBV27,CASSLVTGGRGELFF
TRBJ2-5,TRBV20-1,CSARKGAQYF
TRBJ1-5,TRBV7-2,CASSFRYNQPQHF
TRBJ1-1,TRBV6-5,CASSYGTPSHTEAFF
TRBJ2-3,TRBV20-1,CSALTDTQYF
TRBJ2-2,TRBV7-9,CASSSGLVNTGELFF
TRBJ1-2,TRBV5-1,CASSLDRGSLYGYTF
TRBJ2-2,TRBV7-6,CASSLSFIGARTGELFF
TRBJ2-3,TRBV18,CASSPRDTQYF
TRBJ2-3,TRBV11-3,CASSPAGSTDTQYF
TRBJ1-4,TRBV6-4,CASSLSPEGEKLFF
TRBJ2-7,TRBV7-8,CASSYVEGSYEQYF
TRBJ1-6,TRBV6-4,CASTPPDRGNSPLHF
TRBJ2-3,TRBV5-1,CASKLARSTDTQYF
TRBJ2-5,TRBV11-2,CASSWPTSGGAPGTQYF
TRBJ1-1,TRBV7-3,CASSLGGSTEAFF
TRBJ1-5,TRBV6-5,CASRGQGHQPQHF
TRBJ1-3,TRBV7-2,CASSPETGGNTIYF
TRBJ1-3,TRBV4-3,CASSQGFSSGNTIYF
TRBJ2-7,TRBV27,CASSLIGSYEQYF
TRBJ1-6,TRBV4-3,CASSQEQVVISPLHF
TRBJ1-5,TRBV5-3,CARSLEAFPRAYSNQPQHF
TRBJ2-7,TRBV7-6,CASSPFGQGAFYEQYF
TRBJ1-1,TRBV7-9,CASSFWDRNTEAFF
TRBJ1-1,TRBV29-1,CSVGGQGVEAFF
TRBJ2-5,TRBV7-9,CASSLGGPLETQYF